Below are 3 T cell receptor beta chains sequenced from a single sample in a study of cytomegalovirus exposure and HLA in healthy donors. Only in-frame clones appear in the TCRdb table, and some are missing; sequencing was by immunoSEQ multiplex PCR. The repertoire consists of about 140,000 clones, with 86% occurring once and the leading ten covering roughly 3%. Sequencing used PBMCs. The origin of the receptors is a man aged 18 to 30 in good health and CMV-seronegative.

The chain is built from TRBV7-9 and TRBJ1-1; no definite D call. V dropped 1 base and J dropped 3 bases, with 12 bases sitting between them. The CDR3 is 15 amino acids. CDR1 is SEHNR, CDR2 FQNEAQ, per germline (reference sequence). The CDR3 reads CASSLVPPQDTEAFF. The CDR3 DNA reads TGTGCCAGCAGCTTAGTTCCCCCGCAGGACACTGAAGCTTTCTTT. Full variable domain (remainder filled in from reference TRBV7-9 and TRBJ1-1): DTGVSQNPRHKITKRGQNVTFRCDPISEHNRLYWYRQTLGQGPEFLTYFQNEAQLEKSRLLSDRFSAERPKGSFSTLEIQRTEQGDSAMYLCASSLVPPQDTEAFFGQGTRLTVV.

The chain recombines TRBV19 with TRBJ2-7, with D tentatively TRBD2 (5 bases). The V end was cut by 1 base, the J end by 3 bases, with 10 bases between. CDR3 length: 14 residues. Germline assignment: CDR1 LNHDA and CDR2 SQIVND (reference sequence). CDR3 region: CASSIGEGYYEQYF. The CDR3 DNA follows: TGTGCCAGTAGTATAGGTGAGGGATACTACGAGCAGTACTTC.

This sequence joins TRBV6-1 and TRBJ2-7; maybe TRBD2 (5 bases). The CDR3 runs to 15 residues. V gave up 6 bases and J gave up 1 base, with 16 bases separating them. CDR1 is MNHNS, CDR2 SASEGT, per germline. The CDR3 sequence: CASRGAGESSYEQYF. The CDR3 DNA follows: TGTGCCAGCAGGGGTGCCGGGGAATCGTCCTACGAGCAGTACTTC.